These T cell receptor beta chains were read from a single sample in a study of early T cells in non-severe SARS-CoV-2 infection. TCRdb ran MiXCR on the 5' RACE reads and lists one entry per CDR3 protein. This table holds some 50,000 distinct CDR3 sequences, 10% found once. Sequenced: whole blood. The source of these receptors is an adult who was a healthcare worker with PCR-confirmed SARS-CoV-2 infection or an uninfected control (not recorded which). CDR3s include the opening cysteine and the closing phenylalanine or tryptophan. Each record gives: clone size, D gene, V gene, J gene, CDR3 DNA, CDR3 protein. D genes are given only for firm matches. Only some rows state a clone size, as once, few, many or a class for expanded clones.

many,TRBD1,TRBV7-3,TRBJ1-2,TGTGCCAGCAGCCCAACCCCGGGGAGGGGGCCCTATGGCTACACCTTC,CASSPTPGRGPYGYTF
many,TRBD1,TRBV7-3,TRBJ2-1,TGTGCCAGCAGCCCGCACGGACAGGGTACAAGCGTGCAGTTCTTC,CASSPHGQGTSVQFF
few,TRBD1,TRBV6-2/TRBV6-3,TRBJ2-7,TGTGCCAGCAGTCCACGACAGGGGCATCGCGAGCAGTACTTC,CASSPRQGHREQYF
-,-,TRBV30,TRBJ1-1,TGTGCAAATAGGGCAGGGTTCACTGAAGCTTTCTTT,CANRAGFTEAFF
-,TRBD1,TRBV7-2,TRBJ2-3,TGTGCCAGCAGTAAACAGGGGGCAGATACGCAGTATTTT,CASSKQGADTQYF
many,-,TRBV9,TRBJ2-1,TGTGCCAGCAGCGTACGAAGCGAGGGACCCCTGTGCTTC,CASSVRSEGPLCF
many,TRBD1,TRBV6-6,TRBJ2-1,TGTGCCAGCAGTTACAACACAGGGGTATTGTTCTTC,CASSYNTGVLFF
many,-,TRBV20-1,TRBJ1-1,TGCAGTGCTAGGGCTGGGGGGCGAAGGGCTGAAGCTTTCTTT,CSARAGGRRAEAFF
-,TRBD1,TRBV9,TRBJ1-5,TGTGCCAGCAGCGCGGGACAGGGCAGCAATCAGCCCCAGCATTTT,CASSAGQGSNQPQHF
many,TRBD2,TRBV11-1,TRBJ2-1,TGTGCCAGCAGAGTGACTAGCGGCAATGAGCAGTTCTTC,CASRVTSGNEQFF
few,-,TRBV24-1,TRBJ2-5,TGTGCCACCAGTGACCGGACAGTCCAAGAGACCCAGTACTTC,CATSDRTVQETQYF
few,-,TRBV4-3,TRBJ2-1,TGCGCCAGCAGCCCGGGGAAGGGTTCCTACAATGAGCAGTTCTTC,CASSPGKGSYNEQFF
many,-,TRBV5-4,TRBJ2-3,TGTGCCAGCAGCAAGACGGGGGCTAGCACAGATACGCAGTATTTT,CASSKTGASTDTQYF
many,TRBD2,TRBV7-2,TRBJ2-1,TGTGCCAGCAGCTTAGATTCGTTCCGCCTAGCGGGAGGAAGAGTAGGCTACAATGAGCAGTTCTTC,CASSLDSFRLAGGRVGYNEQFF
-,TRBD2,TRBV4-1,TRBJ2-3,TGCGCCAGCAGCCAACAACGTCAGAGCGGGAGTCGCACAGATACGCAGTATTTT,CASSQQRQSGSRTDTQYF
many,TRBD1,TRBV28,TRBJ2-1,TGTGCCAGCAGCTGGGACAGCGACTACAATGAGCAGTTCTTC,CASSWDSDYNEQFF
-,-,TRBV11-2,TRBJ2-7,TGTGCCAGCAGCTTTTACTCGTACCCTACCTTC,CASSFYSYPTF
-,TRBD2,TRBV4-3,TRBJ2-1,TGCGCCAGCAGCCAAGATAATCCACTAGCGGGATTCAATGAGCAGTTCTTC,CASSQDNPLAGFNEQFF
many,-,TRBV27,TRBJ1-1,TGTGCCAGCACCAGGGGAACGATCGCTGAAGCTTTCTTT,CASTRGTIAEAFF
many,-,TRBV2,TRBJ2-7,TGTGCCAGCAGTGAAGAGAGTTTATACGAGCAGTACTTC,CASSEESLYEQYF
many,-,TRBV5-1,TRBJ1-1,TGCGCCAGCAGTCACGGACAGTTGACTGAAGCTTTCTTT,CASSHGQLTEAFF
few,-,TRBV7-3,TRBJ2-1,TGTGCCAGCAGCCACCTTAGGGGGGTGGTGGTCGCGGGGGAGAGCTCCTACAATGAGCAGTTCTTC,CASSHLRGVVVAGESSYNEQFF
many,-,TRBV11-1,TRBJ2-7,TGTGCCAGCAGCTTAGCGGCGGGGACCCTCTACGAGCAGTACTTC,CASSLAAGTLYEQYF
few,-,TRBV29-1,TRBJ1-1,TGCAGCGTTGAGGGACGGAAGGGCACTGAAGCTTTCTTT,CSVEGRKGTEAFF
few,-,TRBV5-6,TRBJ2-7,TGTGCCAGCAGCTTGGCAGGGGGAGGGGCGGACTACGAGCAGTACTTC,CASSLAGGGADYEQYF
many,-,TRBV18,TRBJ2-1,TGTGCCAGCTCACCGTTGGGTATCAGTGAGCAGTTCTTC,CASSPLGISEQFF
few,-,TRBV21-1,TRBJ1-5,TGTGCCAGCAGCATGCCCTACAATCAGCCCCAGCATTTT,CASSMPYNQPQHF
-,TRBD1,TRBV20-1,TRBJ2-7,TGCAGTGCTAGAGCACCACTACCTTGGCAGGGGGCCTACGAGCAGTACTTC,CSARAPLPWQGAYEQYF
-,-,TRBV9,TRBJ2-7,TGTGCCAGCAGCGTAGACCCCCGGCGGGGAGTCCACGAGCAGTACTTC,CASSVDPRRGVHEQYF
many,-,TRBV11-2,TRBJ2-7,TGTGCCAGCAGCTTAAACCTCAACGAGCAGTACTTC,CASSLNLNEQYF
few,TRBD2,TRBV11-2,TRBJ2-1,TGTGCCAGCAGCCTGCAGGGACTAGCGGGGGAAGAAATACACTTC,CASSLQGLAGEEIHF
-,-,TRBV9,TRBJ2-2,TGTGCCAGCAGGACGGGAGTGAACACCGGGGAGCTGTTTTTT,CASRTGVNTGELFF
many,-,TRBV5-1,TRBJ2-1,TGCGCCAGCAGCTTGGGACCGGGCTCCTACAATGAGCAGTTCTTC,CASSLGPGSYNEQFF
-,-,TRBV18,TRBJ2-3,TGTGCCAGCTCACCACGGGACACACGCACAGATACGCAGTATTTT,CASSPRDTRTDTQYF
-,-,TRBV12-3/TRBV12-4,TRBJ1-2,TGTGCCAGCAGTTTATCGAGCGGCGGGAACTATGGCTACACCTTC,CASSLSSGGNYGYTF
-,-,TRBV7-8,TRBJ2-3,TGTGCCAGCAGCTTGCGACGGTACCGGAGCACAGATACGCAGTATTTT,CASSLRRYRSTDTQYF
many,-,TRBV10-3,TRBJ2-7,TGTGCCATCAGTGTTGCCGAGGGCGAGCAGTACTTC,CAISVAEGEQYF
-,-,TRBV12-2,TRBJ2-1,TGTGCAAGCCACTGTAATAGCGGGGGAGGGTTCGCAGCCTACAATGAGCAGTTCTTC,CASHCNSGGGFAAYNEQFF
few,-,TRBV7-2,TRBJ2-1,TGTGCCAGCAGCCCACGGACAATTTACAATGAGCAGTTCTTC,CASSPRTIYNEQFF
many,-,TRBV6-1,TRBJ1-1,TGTGCCAGCCTAGGGCAACCGAACACTGAAGCTTTCTTT,CASLGQPNTEAFF
-,-,TRBV4-2,TRBJ2-3,TGTGCCAGCAGCTTAGGGGGGGAACGCACAGATACGCAGTATTTT,CASSLGGERTDTQYF
few,TRBD1,TRBV27,TRBJ2-1,TGTGCCAGCAGTTCCCACGGGACAGGGTACAATGAGCAGTTCTTC,CASSSHGTGYNEQFF
many,TRBD2,TRBV9,TRBJ2-4,TGTGCCAGCAGCGCCCTCCCCGGACTAGCGGGGGACATTCAGTACTTC,CASSALPGLAGDIQYF
many,TRBD1,TRBV4-1,TRBJ2-3,TGCGCCAGCAGCCAGGTGGATTGGGACAGGGGCACAGATACGCAGTATTTT,CASSQVDWDRGTDTQYF
many,-,TRBV29-1,TRBJ2-3,TGCAGCGGATACAGGGCAGATACGCAGTATTTT,CSGYRADTQYF